Each of the 9 T cell receptor beta chains below was sequenced from the same sample in a study of T cells in Graves' hyperthyroidism and ophthalmopathy (dated by TCRdb to the late 2010s). Libraries were built with multiplex PCR. The run used an Illumina HiSeq 2000. The TCR beta CDR3 regions were amplified from RNA transcripts. The TCR CDR3 was subjected to a first round of RT-PCR using the HTBI primer set and the Qiagen OneStep RT-PCR kit. The raw public reads went through TCRdb reprocessing: fastp at Q25, MiXCR clone calling, in-frame beta chains kept. Rows merge per CDR3 protein into single entries with the most common DNA and genes. For this sample there are approximately 400,000 distinct CDR3 sequences; about a sixth appear just once. The leading ten clones occupy roughly 13% of the sample. Sequencing was done on a sample of blood. The receptors stem from a woman aged 18-29 years with Graves' hyperthyroidism.

The genes are TRBV7-2 and TRBJ2-3; D may be TRBD1 or TRBD2 (5 bases each). The germline V gene has CDR1 SGHTA and CDR2 FQGNSA. This CDR3 contains 14 residues. V was clipped by 4 bases and J by 2 bases, with 10 bases between them. This chain's CDR3 is CASSSVGATDTQYF. CDR3 sequence (DNA): TGTGCCAGCAGCTCCGTCGGGGCCACAGATACGCAGTATTTT.

This clonotype was observed at least ten times. The chain recombines TRBV20-1 with TRBJ2-3; TRBD2 aligns across 10 bases. Trimming removed 6 bases from V and 0 bases from J; junction bases left unmatched: 3. From germline, CDR1 is DFQATT and CDR2 SNEGSKA (reference sequence). This CDR3 is built from 14 residues. CDR3: CSADSGGSTDTQYF. The CDR3 DNA sequence: TGCAGTGCGGATAGCGGGGGGAGCACAGATACGCAGTATTTT.

CDR3 in DNA: TGTGCCAGCAGTTTTTACAGGGAAAAAACTTCCACAGATACGCAGTATTTT. Protein product: CASSFYREKTSTDTQYF. The J gene is TRBJ2-3, the V gene TRBV28, with D perhaps matching TRBD1 (6 bases). From germline, CDR1 is MDHEN and CDR2 SYDVKM. V was trimmed by 3 bases and J by 2 bases, leaving 18 bases between them. The CDR3 is 17 amino acids.

This clonotype appeared many times. V is TRBV11-2 and J is TRBJ2-7, with 8 bases aligning to TRBD1. The trim removed 5 bases at V and 5 bases at J, leaving 8 bases unmatched. The germline CDR1 and CDR2 sequences are SGHAT and FQNNGV. The CDR3 totals 14 residues. The CDR3: CASSRDRGVNEQYF. DNA of the CDR3: TGTGCCAGCAGCCGAGACAGGGGAGTCAACGAGCAGTACTTC.

On this clonotype itself: Just one base apart from a much larger clone, this may be a read error. The rearrangement joins TRBV12-5 to TRBJ2-7; either TRBD1 or TRBD2 may fit D (5 bases each). The germline V gene encodes CDR1 LGHNT and CDR2 FRNRAP. This CDR3 spans 12 amino acids. As DNA, the CDR3 is TGTGCTAGTGGTTACGGGGCAGCCGAGCAGTCCTTC. Translating it yields CASGYGAAEQSF.

This clonotype was seen at least ten times. The chain combines TRBV10-3 with TRBJ2-2; maybe TRBD2 (6 bases). The germline CDR1 and CDR2 sequences are ENHRY and SYGVKD. V was clipped by 6 bases and J by 7 bases, with 12 bases between them. The CDR3 contains 13 residues. The CDR3 protein is CAISPGLSGELFF. CDR3 bases: TGTGCCATCAGCCCGGGACTTAGCGGGGAGCTGTTTTTT.

The chain has TRBV10-1 and TRBJ1-1; no clear D. The CDR3 has 14 residues. Germline values: CDR1 WNHNN, CDR2 SYGVQD (reference sequence). With 0 bases removed from V and 4 bases from J, the gap between germline ends came to 9 bases. The chain's CDR3 is CASSESLVGTEAFF. DNA of the CDR3: TGCGCCAGCAGTGAGTCTTTAGTAGGCACTGAAGCTTTCTTT.

This clonotype was detected many times. The chain employs TRBV6-1 and TRBJ1-6; 8 nucleotides match TRBD1. V lost 6 bases and J lost 4; bases outside the gene matches: 8. Germline CDR1 reads MNHNS; CDR2 reads SASEGT. The CDR3 loop spans 16 amino acids. The CDR3 DNA reads as TGTGCCAGCAGCCCACAGGGGGGTCGGTATAATTCACCCCTCCACTTT. Its protein is CASSPQGGRYNSPLHF.

This clonotype was picked up many times. The chain uses TRBV6-2 or TRBV6-3 and TRBJ2-1; TRBD2 agrees at 10 bases. CDR3 length: 20 residues. Germline V gene lookup returns CDR1 MNHEY and CDR2 SVGEGT. The J segment lost 5 bases and the V segment lost 2 bases, leaving 18 bases of the junction unmatched. The CDR3 loop reads CASSYRRSSGGTGSNNEQFF. In nucleotides, the CDR3 is TGTGCCAGCAGTTACCGGAGGTCTAGCGGGGGAACCGGATCCAACAATGAGCAGTTCTTC.